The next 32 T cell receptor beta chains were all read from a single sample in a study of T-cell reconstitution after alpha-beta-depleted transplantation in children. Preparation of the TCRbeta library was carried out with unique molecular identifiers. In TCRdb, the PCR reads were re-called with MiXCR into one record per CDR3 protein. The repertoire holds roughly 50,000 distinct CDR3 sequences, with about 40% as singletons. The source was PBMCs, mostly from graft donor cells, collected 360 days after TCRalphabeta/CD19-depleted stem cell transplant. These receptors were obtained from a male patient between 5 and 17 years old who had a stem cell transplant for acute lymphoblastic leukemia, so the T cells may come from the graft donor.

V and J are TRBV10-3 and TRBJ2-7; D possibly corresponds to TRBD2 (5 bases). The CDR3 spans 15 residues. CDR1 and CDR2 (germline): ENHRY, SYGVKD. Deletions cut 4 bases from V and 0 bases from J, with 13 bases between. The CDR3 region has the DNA TGTGCCATCAGTGGGAGGAACCTGAGCTCCTACGAGCAGTACTTC. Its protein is CAISGRNLSSYEQYF.

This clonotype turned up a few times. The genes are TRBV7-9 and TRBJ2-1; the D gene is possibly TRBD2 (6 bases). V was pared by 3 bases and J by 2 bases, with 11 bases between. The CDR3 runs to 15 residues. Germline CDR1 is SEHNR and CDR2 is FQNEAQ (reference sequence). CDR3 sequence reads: CASSFREPAYNEQFF. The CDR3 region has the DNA TGTGCCAGCAGCTTTCGGGAGCCTGCCTACAATGAGCAGTTCTTC.

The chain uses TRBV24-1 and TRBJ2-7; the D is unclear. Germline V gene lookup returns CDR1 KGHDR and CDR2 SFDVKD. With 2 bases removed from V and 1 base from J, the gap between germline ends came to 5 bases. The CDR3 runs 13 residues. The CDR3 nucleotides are TGTGCCACCAGTGATTGGGTGTCCTACGAGCAGTACTTC. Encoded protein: CATSDWVSYEQYF.

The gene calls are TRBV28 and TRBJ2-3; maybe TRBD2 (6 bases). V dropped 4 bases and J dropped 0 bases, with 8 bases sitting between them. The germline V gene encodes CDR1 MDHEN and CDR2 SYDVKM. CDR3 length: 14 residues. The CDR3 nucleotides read TGTGCCAGCAGTTGGAGCGGGAGCACAGATACGCAGTATTTT. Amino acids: CASSWSGSTDTQYF.

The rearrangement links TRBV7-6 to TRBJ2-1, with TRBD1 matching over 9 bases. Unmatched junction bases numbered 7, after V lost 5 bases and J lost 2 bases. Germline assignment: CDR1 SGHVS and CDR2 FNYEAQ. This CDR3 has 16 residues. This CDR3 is CASSRPGQGAYNEQFF. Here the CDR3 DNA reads TGTGCCAGCAGCCGGCCGGGACAGGGAGCCTACAATGAGCAGTTCTTC.

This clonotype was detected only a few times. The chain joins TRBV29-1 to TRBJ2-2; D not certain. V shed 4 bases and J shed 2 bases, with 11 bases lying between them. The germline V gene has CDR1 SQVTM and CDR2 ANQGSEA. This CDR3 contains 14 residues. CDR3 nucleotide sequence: TGCAGCGTTGCGGCTCAGACCAACACCGGGGAGCTGTTTTTT. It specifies CSVAAQTNTGELFF.

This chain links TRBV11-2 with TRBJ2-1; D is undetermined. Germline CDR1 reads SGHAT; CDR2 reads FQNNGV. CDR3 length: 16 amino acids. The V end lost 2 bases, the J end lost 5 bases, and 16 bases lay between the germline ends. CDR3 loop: CASSLPLVQANNEQFF. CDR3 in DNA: TGTGCCAGCAGCTTACCCCTAGTTCAAGCGAACAATGAGCAGTTCTTC.

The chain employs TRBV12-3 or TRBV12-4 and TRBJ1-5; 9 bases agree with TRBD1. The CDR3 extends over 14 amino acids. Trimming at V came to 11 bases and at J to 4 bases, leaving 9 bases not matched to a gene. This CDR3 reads CACSGQGNNQPQHF. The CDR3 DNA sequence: TGTGCCTGTTCAGGACAGGGGAATAATCAGCCCCAGCATTTT.

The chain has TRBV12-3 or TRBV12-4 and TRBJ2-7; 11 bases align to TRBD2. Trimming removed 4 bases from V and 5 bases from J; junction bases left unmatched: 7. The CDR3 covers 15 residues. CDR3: CASSYLAGGSHEQYF. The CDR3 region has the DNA TGTGCCAGCAGTTACCTAGCGGGAGGATCACACGAGCAGTACTTC.

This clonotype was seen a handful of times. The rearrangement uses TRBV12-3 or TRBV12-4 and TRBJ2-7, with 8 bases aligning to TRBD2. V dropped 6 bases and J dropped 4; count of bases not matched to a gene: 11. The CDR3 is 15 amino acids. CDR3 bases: TGTGCCAGCAGCCCGTGGCCGGGACTAGAGTACGAGCAGTACTTC. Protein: CASSPWPGLEYEQYF.

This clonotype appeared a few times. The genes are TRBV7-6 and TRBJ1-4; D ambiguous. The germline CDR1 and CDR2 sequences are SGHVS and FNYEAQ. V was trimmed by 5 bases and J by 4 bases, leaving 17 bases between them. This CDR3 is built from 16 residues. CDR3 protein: CASSTGRAIYNEKLFF. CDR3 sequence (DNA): TGTGCCAGCAGCACCGGGAGGGCGATCTATAATGAAAAACTGTTTTTT.

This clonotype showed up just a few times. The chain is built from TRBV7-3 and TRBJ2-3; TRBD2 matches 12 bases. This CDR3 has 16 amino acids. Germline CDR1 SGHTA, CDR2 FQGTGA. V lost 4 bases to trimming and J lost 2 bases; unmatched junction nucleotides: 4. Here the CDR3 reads CASSSGLAGFTDTQYF. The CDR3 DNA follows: TGTGCCAGCAGCTCCGGACTAGCGGGGTTCACAGATACGCAGTATTTT.

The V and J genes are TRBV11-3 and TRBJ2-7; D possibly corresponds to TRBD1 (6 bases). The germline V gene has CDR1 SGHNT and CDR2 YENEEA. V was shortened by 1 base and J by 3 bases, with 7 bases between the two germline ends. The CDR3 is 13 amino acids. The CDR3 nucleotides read TGTGCCAGCAGCTTAGGACAGGACTACGAGCAGTACTTC. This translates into CASSLGQDYEQYF.

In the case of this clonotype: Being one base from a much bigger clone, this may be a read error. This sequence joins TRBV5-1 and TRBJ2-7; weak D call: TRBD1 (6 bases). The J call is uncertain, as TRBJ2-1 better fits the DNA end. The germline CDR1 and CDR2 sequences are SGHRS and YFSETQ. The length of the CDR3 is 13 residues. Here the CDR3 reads CASRYGQLYEQFF. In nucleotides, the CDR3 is TGCGCCAGCAGATATGGACAGTTATACGAGCAGTTCTTC.

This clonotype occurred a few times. This CDR3 reads CASSYSIKRGTAHNEQFF. The CDR3 DNA reads TGTGCCAGCAGTTACTCGATAAAACGAGGGACAGCCCACAATGAGCAGTTCTTC. This chain uses TRBV6-2 or TRBV6-3 with TRBJ2-1; TRBD1 matches at 7 bases. Germline CDR1 and CDR2: MNHEY and SVGEGT. With 0 bases clipped from V and 5 bases from J, the junction kept 13 bases outside the gene matches. The length of the CDR3 is 18 residues.

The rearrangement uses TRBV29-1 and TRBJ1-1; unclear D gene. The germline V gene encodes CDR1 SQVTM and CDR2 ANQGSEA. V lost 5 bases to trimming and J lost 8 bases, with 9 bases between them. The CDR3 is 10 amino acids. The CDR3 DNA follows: TGCAGCGTTTGGCTCTCCGAAGCTTTCTTT. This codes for CSVWLSEAFF.

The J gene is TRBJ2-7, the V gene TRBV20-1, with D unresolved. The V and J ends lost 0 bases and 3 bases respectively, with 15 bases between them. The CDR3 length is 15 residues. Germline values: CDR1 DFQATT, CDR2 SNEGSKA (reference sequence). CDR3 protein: CSAREDQGRHYEQYF. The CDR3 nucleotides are TGCAGTGCTAGAGAGGACCAAGGGCGACACTACGAGCAGTACTTC.

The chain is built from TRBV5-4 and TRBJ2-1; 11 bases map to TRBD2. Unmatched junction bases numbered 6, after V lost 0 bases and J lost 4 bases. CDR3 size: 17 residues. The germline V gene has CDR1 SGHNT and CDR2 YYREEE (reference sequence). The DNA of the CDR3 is TGTGCCAGCAGCTTGGCTTCGGCTAGCGGGGGGTACAATGAGCAGTTCTTC. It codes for CASSLASASGGYNEQFF.

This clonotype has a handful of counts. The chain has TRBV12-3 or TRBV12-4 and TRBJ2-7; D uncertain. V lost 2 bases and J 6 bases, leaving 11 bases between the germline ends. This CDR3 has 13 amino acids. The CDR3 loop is CASSLNSGPEQYF. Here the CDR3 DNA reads TGTGCCAGCAGTTTAAACAGTGGCCCCGAGCAGTACTTC.

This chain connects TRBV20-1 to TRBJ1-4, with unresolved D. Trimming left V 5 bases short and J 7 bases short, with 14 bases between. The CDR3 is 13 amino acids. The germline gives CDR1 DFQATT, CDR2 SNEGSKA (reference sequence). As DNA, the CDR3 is TGCAGTGCTCAGAGTGGGGTAGCTGAAAAACTGTTTTTT. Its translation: CSAQSGVAEKLFF.

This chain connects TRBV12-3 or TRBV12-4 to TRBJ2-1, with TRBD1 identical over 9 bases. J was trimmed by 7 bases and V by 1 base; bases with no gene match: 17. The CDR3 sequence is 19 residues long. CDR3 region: CASSLEVWDRVTKANEQFF. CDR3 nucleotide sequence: TGTGCCAGCAGTTTAGAGGTATGGGACAGGGTTACCAAGGCGAATGAGCAGTTCTTC.

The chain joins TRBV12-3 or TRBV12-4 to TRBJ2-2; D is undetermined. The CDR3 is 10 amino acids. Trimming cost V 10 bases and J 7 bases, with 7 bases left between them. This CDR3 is CATHHGELFF. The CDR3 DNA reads TGTGCCACTCACCACGGGGAGCTGTTTTTT.

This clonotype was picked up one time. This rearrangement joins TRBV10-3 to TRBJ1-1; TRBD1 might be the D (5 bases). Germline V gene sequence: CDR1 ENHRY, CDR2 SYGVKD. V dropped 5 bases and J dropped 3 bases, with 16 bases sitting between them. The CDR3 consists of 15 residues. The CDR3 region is CAISYYPREYTEAFF. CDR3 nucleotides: TGTGCCATCAGTTATTATCCCAGGGAATACACTGAAGCTTTCTTT.

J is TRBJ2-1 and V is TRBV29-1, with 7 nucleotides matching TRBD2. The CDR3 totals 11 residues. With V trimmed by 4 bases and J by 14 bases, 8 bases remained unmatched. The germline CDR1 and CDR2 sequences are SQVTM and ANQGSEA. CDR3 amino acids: CSVVLGTKEFF. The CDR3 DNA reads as TGCAGCGTTGTCCTGGGGACTAAGGAGTTCTTC.

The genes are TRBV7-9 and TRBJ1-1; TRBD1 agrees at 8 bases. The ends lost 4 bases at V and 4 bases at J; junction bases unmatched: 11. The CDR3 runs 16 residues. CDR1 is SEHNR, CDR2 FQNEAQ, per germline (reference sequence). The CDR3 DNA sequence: TGTGCCAGCAGCTCGGACAGGGTAAGGGCTGGCACTGAAGCTTTCTTT. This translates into CASSSDRVRAGTEAFF.

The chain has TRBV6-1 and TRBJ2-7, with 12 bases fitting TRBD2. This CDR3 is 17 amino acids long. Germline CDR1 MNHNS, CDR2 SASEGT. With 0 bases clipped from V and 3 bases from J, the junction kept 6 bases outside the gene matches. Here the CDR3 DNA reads TGTGCCAGCAGTGAAGCGGGACTGGGACTAGCGGGCTACGAGCAGTACTTC. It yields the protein CASSEAGLGLAGYEQYF.

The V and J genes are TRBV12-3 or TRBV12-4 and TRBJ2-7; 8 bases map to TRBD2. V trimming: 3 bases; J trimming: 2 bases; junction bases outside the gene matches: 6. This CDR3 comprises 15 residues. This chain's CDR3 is CASSFTSGGPYEQYF. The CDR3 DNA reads TGTGCCAGCAGTTTCACTAGCGGAGGGCCCTACGAGCAGTACTTC.

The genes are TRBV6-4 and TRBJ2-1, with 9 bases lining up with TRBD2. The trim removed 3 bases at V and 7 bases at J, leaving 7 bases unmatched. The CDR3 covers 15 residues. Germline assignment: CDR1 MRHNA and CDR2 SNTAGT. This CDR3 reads CASSERRGGRNEQFF. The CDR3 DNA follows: TGTGCCAGCAGTGAGAGGCGGGGGGGTAGAAATGAGCAGTTCTTC.

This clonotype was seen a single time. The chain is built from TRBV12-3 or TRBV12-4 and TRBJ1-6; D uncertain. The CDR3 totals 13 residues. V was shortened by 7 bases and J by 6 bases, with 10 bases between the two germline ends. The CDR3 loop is CASTGQPNSPLHF. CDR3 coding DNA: TGTGCCAGCACTGGGCAGCCTAATTCACCCCTCCACTTT.

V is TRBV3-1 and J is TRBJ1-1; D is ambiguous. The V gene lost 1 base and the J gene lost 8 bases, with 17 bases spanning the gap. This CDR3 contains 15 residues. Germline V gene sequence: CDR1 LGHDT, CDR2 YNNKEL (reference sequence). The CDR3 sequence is CASSQVPGRREEAFF. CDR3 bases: TGTGCCAGCAGCCAAGTGCCCGGGCGGCGGGAAGAAGCTTTCTTT. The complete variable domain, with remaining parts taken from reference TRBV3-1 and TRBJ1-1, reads DTAVSQTPKYLVTQMGNDKSIKCEQNLGHDTMYWYKQDSKKFLKIMFSYNNKELIINETVPNRFSPKSPDKAHLNLHINSLELGDSAVYFCASSQVPGRREEAFFGQGTRLTVV.

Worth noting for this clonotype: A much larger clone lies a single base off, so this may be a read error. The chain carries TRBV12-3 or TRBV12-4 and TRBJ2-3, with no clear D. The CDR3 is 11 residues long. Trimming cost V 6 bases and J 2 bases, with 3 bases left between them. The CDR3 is CASRLTDTQYF. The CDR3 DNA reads TGTGCCAGCAGGCTCACAGATACGCAGTATTTT.

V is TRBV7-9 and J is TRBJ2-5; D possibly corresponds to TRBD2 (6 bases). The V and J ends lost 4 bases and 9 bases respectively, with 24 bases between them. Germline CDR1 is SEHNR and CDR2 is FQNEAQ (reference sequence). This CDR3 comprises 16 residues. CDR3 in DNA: TGTGCCAGCAGCTCCCCGGGGGAACAGGCCCTTGGGGCCCAGTACTTC. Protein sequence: CASSSPGEQALGAQYF.